The 15 T cell receptor beta chains below were found in one sample sequenced in a study of tumor-infiltrating lymphocytes in glioblastoma multiforme. Three nested ARM-PCR rounds with V-beta and C-beta primers built TCRB libraries. Each CDR3 protein is one row after TCRdb ran MiXCR on the multiplex PCR reads. The sample includes about 10,000 distinct CDR3 sequences, about 79% of them seen just once. Sequencing used brain tumor tissue. These receptors were taken from a male donor with glioblastoma.

Comments on this clonotype: Likely a read error: the CDR3 ends without its conserved phenylalanine or tryptophan. The DNA is left out, because the CDR3 cannot be placed on it with certainty; the CDR3 is given as TCRdb lists it. The chain recombines TRBV11-2 with TRBJ2-6; the D call TRBD2 from the table was never checked on the DNA. Both ends counted, the CDR3 spans 16 residues. Germline V gene data show CDR1 as SGHAT and CDR2 as FQNNGV. Here the CDR3 reads CASSSRAHSGANVLIL.

The V and J genes are TRBV28 and TRBJ1-6; 7 nucleotides line up with TRBD1. This CDR3 is 17 amino acids long. The trim removed 5 bases at V and 8 bases at J, leaving 15 bases unmatched. CDR1 is MDHEN, CDR2 SYDVKM, per germline. This CDR3 is CASSTTTRAGGDSPLHF. In nucleotides, the CDR3 is TGTGCCAGCAGTACTACGACGCGGGCAGGGGGTGATTCACCCCTCCACTTT. Full variable domain (missing parts from reference TRBV28 and TRBJ1-6): DVKVTQSSRYLVKRTGEKVFLECVQDMDHENMFWYRQDPGLGLRLIYFSYDVKMKEKGDIPEGYSVSREKKERFSLILESASTNQTSMYLCASSTTTRAGGDSPLHFGNGTRLTVT.

This clonotype was seen at least ten times. V and J are TRBV29-1 and TRBJ1-2; D call uncertain. V lost 3 bases, J lost 6 bases, and 5 bases lay in between. Germline V gene data show CDR1 as SQVTM and CDR2 as ANQGSEA. The CDR3 extends over 10 amino acids. This CDR3 reads CSVDQNGYTF. CDR3 coding DNA: TGCAGCGTTGATCAGAATGGCTACACCTTC.

V usage is TRBV11-2 and J usage is TRBJ2-7, with D perhaps TRBD1 (6 bases). This CDR3 has 16 residues. Between the trimmed V and J ends, which lost 0 bases and 1 base, there was a span of 13 bases. Germline values: CDR1 SGHAT, CDR2 FQNNGV. The CDR3 DNA reads TGTGCCAGCAGCTTAGATTTCGTGCAGGGGTCCTACGAGCAGTACTTC. This encodes CASSLDFVQGSYEQYF.

The chain has TRBV12-3 or TRBV12-4 and TRBJ1-6; D call uncertain. The CDR3 is made up of 14 amino acids. V gave up 3 bases and J gave up 9 bases, with 12 bases separating them. The chain's CDR3 is CASSLGGDASPLHF. The CDR3 nucleotides are TGTGCCAGCAGTTTGGGCGGGGATGCTTCACCCCTCCACTTT.

V and J are TRBV11-2 and TRBJ2-2; D remains ambiguous. Trimming took off 7 bases at V and 5 bases at J, with 32 bases between the two ends. The CDR3 loop spans 20 amino acids. From germline, CDR1 is SGHAT and CDR2 FQNNGV. CDR3 in amino acids: CASTPSFGQGLMVKTGELFF. The CDR3 DNA is TGTGCCAGCACCCCCTCATTCGGCCAAGGGCTAATGGTAAAGACCGGGGAGCTGTTTTTT. Full variable domain (rest looked up from reference TRBV11-2 and TRBJ2-2): EAGVAQSPRYKIIEKRQSVAFWCNPISGHATLYWYQQILGQGPKLLIQFQNNGVVDDSQLPKDRFSAERLKGVDSTLKIQPAKLEDSAVYLCASTPSFGQGLMVKTGELFFGEGSRLTVL.

This clonotype showed up just a few times. One base away lies a much larger clone, so this may be a sequencing read error. This chain joins TRBV11-2 and TRBJ2-7; D might be TRBD1 (6 bases). CDR3 size: 15 residues. The germline V gene has CDR1 SGHAT and CDR2 FQNNGV. CDR3 residues: CASSQLTGHSYELYF. CDR3 nucleotides: TGTGCCAGCAGCCAGCTAACGGGACACTCTTACGAGCTGTACTTC.

V gene TRBV14 combines with J gene TRBJ1-4; unclear D gene. CDR1 is SGHDN, CDR2 FVKESK, per germline. CDR3 length: 11 residues. Trimming stripped 0 bases from V and 13 bases from J, with 6 bases between. The CDR3: CASSQDRTLFF. The CDR3 nucleotides read TGTGCCAGCAGCCAAGACAGGACACTGTTTTTT.

The chain is built from TRBV11-1 and TRBJ1-2; D is possibly TRBD1 (5 bases). Germline CDR1 reads SGHAT; CDR2 reads FQDESV (reference sequence). Trimming shortened V by 10 bases and J by 3 bases, and 24 bases separated the two germline ends. This CDR3 region has 16 residues. DNA for the CDR3: TGTGCCATCAGGGATCTCATACAGGCGGATGACTATGGCTACACCTTC. Amino acids: CAIRDLIQADDYGYTF.

The gene calls are TRBV6-1 and TRBJ2-1; 7 bases agree with TRBD1. The ends lost 0 bases at V and 5 bases at J; junction bases unmatched: 7. CDR1 MNHNS and CDR2 SASEGT come from the germline V gene. The CDR3 extends over 16 amino acids. Here the CDR3 DNA reads TGTGCCAGCAGTGAAGCGCAAGGGGGCTGGGACAATGAGCAGTTCTTC. This gives the protein CASSEAQGGWDNEQFF.

V and J are TRBV11-2 and TRBJ2-3; D is possibly TRBD2 (6 bases). The CDR3 runs 14 residues. V was cut by 5 bases and J by 1 base, with 10 bases left in between. Germline V gene sequence: CDR1 SGHAT, CDR2 FQNNGV. As DNA, the CDR3 is TGTGCCAGCAGCAAGGACTACCGCACAGATACGCAGTATTTT. Its translation is CASSKDYRTDTQYF.

As concerns this clonotype: The junction does not match germline at one end; this may be a read error. The CDR3 DNA reads as TGTGCCAGCAGGTATCCCAGACAGGCGAATGACTATGGCCACACCTTC. This codes for CASRYPRQANDYGHTF. The rearrangement links TRBV11-1 to TRBJ1-2; a weak D match, TRBD1 (6 bases). Germline V gene data show CDR1 as SGHAT and CDR2 as FQDESV (reference sequence). The CDR3 contains 16 residues.

This clonotype was detected once. This chain connects TRBV15 to TRBJ2-2; D not resolved. CDR3 length: 14 amino acids. Germline CDR1 reads LNHNV; CDR2 reads YYDKDF (reference sequence). Trimming took 5 bases from V and 6 from J, leaving 13 bases between them. The CDR3 coding sequence is TGTGCCACCAGCGACCGCCCTTTCGCCGGGGAGCTGTTTTTT. It codes for CATSDRPFAGELFF.

The chain is built from TRBV4-1 and TRBJ1-2; D call uncertain. This CDR3 comprises 13 residues. Germline V gene lookup returns CDR1 MGHRA and CDR2 YSYEKL. Deletions cut 3 bases from V and 4 bases from J, with 9 bases between. This CDR3 reads CASSQEPLYGYTF. CDR3 coding DNA: TGCGCCAGCAGCCAGGAACCCCTCTATGGCTACACCTTC.

This clonotype was detected only a few times. A much larger clone is a single base away; this may be a read error. The chain employs TRBV4-1 and TRBJ1-1; 7 bases map to TRBD1. This CDR3 has 15 amino acids. Germline CDR1 is MGHRA and CDR2 is YSYEKL. CDR3 in DNA: TGCGCCAGCAGCAACCCGACAGGGTTGAAAACTGAAGCTTTCTTT. This codes for CASSNPTGLKTEAFF.